The 20 T cell receptor beta chains presented below share a single source sample, sequenced in a study of T cells in narcolepsy. Only in-frame clones appear in the TCRdb table, and some are missing; sequencing was by immunoSEQ multiplex PCR. The sample holds some 22,000 clones, roughly 85% seen once. The source material was memory (CD45RA-) CD4+ T cells from blood. Every receptor here comes from a human donor in good health.

The chain combines TRBV4-1 with TRBJ2-7; D gene unclear. The length of the CDR3 is 14 residues. Germline V gives CDR1 MGHRA, CDR2 YSYEKL. V lost 1 base and J lost 5, with 12 bases in between. CDR3 sequence (DNA): TGCGCCAGCAGCCAAGTCGGTCCAGGTAACGAGCAGTACTTC. Protein sequence: CASSQVGPGNEQYF.

The CDR3 sequence is CASSFTSGLEQYF. As DNA, the CDR3 is TGTGCCAGCAGTTTCACTAGCGGTCTCGAGCAGTACTTC. The chain carries TRBV27 and TRBJ2-7, with 8 bases lining up with TRBD2. Trimming took 3 bases from V and 6 from J; bases not matched to a gene: 4. CDR1 MNHEY and CDR2 SMNVEV come from the germline V gene (reference sequence). The length of the CDR3 is 13 residues.

The CDR3 DNA reads TGTGCCAGCAAGAATCTGGACAGTACCAATGAAAAACTGTTTTTT. Translation: CASKNLDSTNEKLFF. The chain is built from TRBV6-6 and TRBJ1-4; a possible D gene is TRBD1 (6 bases). The CDR3 is 15 residues long. Germline loops: CDR1 MNHNY, CDR2 SVGAGI (reference sequence). The V end was cut by 7 bases, the J end by 5 bases, with 17 bases between.

This chain joins TRBV5-1 and TRBJ2-5, with 9 bases aligning to TRBD1. The V gene end was trimmed by 7 bases and the J gene end by 5 bases; junction bases not matched to a gene: 12. Germline V CDR1 and CDR2: SGHRS, YFSETQ. The CDR3 totals 15 residues. DNA of the CDR3: TGCGCCAGCGGGTCGGGACAGGGTCTGTATGAGACCCAGTACTTC. Protein product: CASGSGQGLYETQYF.

V is TRBV5-5 and J is TRBJ1-2; 10 bases agree with TRBD1. This CDR3 spans 14 amino acids. Germline CDR1 and CDR2: SGHKS and YYEKEE (reference sequence). J lost 3 bases, V lost 5 bases, and 4 bases had no gene match. The CDR3 nucleotides are TGTGCCAGCAGGCCAGACAGGGGGCACTATGGCTACACCTTC. This encodes CASRPDRGHYGYTF.

The gene calls are TRBV7-6 and TRBJ2-2; 12 nucleotides agree with TRBD2. CDR3 length: 17 residues. With 5 bases clipped from V and 1 base from J, the junction kept 5 bases outside the gene matches. CDR1 SGHVS and CDR2 FNYEAQ come from the germline V gene. The CDR3 loop is CASSLTSGRWNTGELFF. The CDR3 coding sequence is TGTGCCAGCAGCCTGACTAGCGGGAGATGGAACACCGGGGAGCTGTTTTTT.

This clone was picked up a small number of times. The rearrangement joins TRBV27 to TRBJ2-1; 14 bases are shared with TRBD2. Trimming cost V 6 bases and J 9 bases; bases outside gene matches: 7. Germline V CDR1 and CDR2: MNHEY, SMNVEV (reference sequence). This CDR3 spans 15 amino acids. CDR3 protein: CASRPGLAGEGEQFF. CDR3 coding DNA: TGTGCCAGCAGGCCGGGACTAGCGGGAGAGGGTGAGCAGTTCTTC.

V is TRBV7-2 and J is TRBJ2-3, with 7 positions matching TRBD2. CDR1 and CDR2 from the germline V gene are SGHTA and FQGNSA. Germline trimming cut 5 bases from V and 10 bases from J; bases unmatched to any gene: 6. CDR3 length: 12 residues. The CDR3 is CASSAGLGAQYF. The CDR3 DNA is TGTGCCAGCAGCGCCGGACTAGGGGCGCAGTATTTT.

This clone has a single count. The V call is TRBV5-1, the J call TRBJ2-1, with TRBD2 matching 13 bases. J lost 7 bases, V lost 3 bases, and 4 bases had no gene match. Germline assignment: CDR1 SGHRS and CDR2 YFSETQ. The CDR3 is 15 residues long. CDR3 sequence reads: CASSSGTSGTNEQFF. CDR3 sequence (DNA): TGCGCCAGCAGCTCCGGGACTAGCGGGACGAATGAGCAGTTCTTC.

The V and J genes are TRBV4-2 and TRBJ2-1; 8 bases line up with TRBD1. V lost 2 bases, J lost 7 bases, and 10 bases stayed unmatched. The germline V gene encodes CDR1 LGHNA and CDR2 YNFKEQ. The length of the CDR3 is 16 residues. Here the CDR3 reads CASSQRRQGAGNEQFF. In DNA form, the CDR3 reads TGTGCCAGCAGCCAAAGAAGGCAGGGGGCGGGGAATGAGCAGTTCTTC.

This chain joins TRBV6-5 and TRBJ2-2; no firm D call. V lost 8 bases and J 3 bases, leaving 4 bases between the germline ends. There are 11 residues in the CDR3. Per germline, CDR1 MNHEY and CDR2 SVGAGI. Here the CDR3 DNA reads TGTGCCAGCCAGGACACCGGGGAGCTGTTTTTT. This sequence encodes CASQDTGELFF.

DNA of the CDR3: TGTGCCAGCAGCGTACAATCTAGGTGGGGCACCAGGAACTATGGCTACACCTTC. Translating gives CASSVQSRWGTRNYGYTF. The chain recombines TRBV9 with TRBJ1-2; a weak D match, TRBD1 (5 bases). With 1 base removed from V and 2 bases from J, the gap between germline ends came to 21 bases. The CDR3 is 18 amino acids. Per the germline V gene, CDR1 is SGDLS and CDR2 is YYNGEE. The whole variable domain, filled in from reference TRBV9 and TRBJ1-2, reads DSGVTQTPKHLITATGQRVTLRCSPRSGDLSVYWYQQSLDQGLQFLIQYYNGEERAKGNILERFSAQQFPDLHSELNLSSLELGDSALYFCASSVQSRWGTRNYGYTFGSGTRLTVV.

The sample holds one count of this clone. The chain joins TRBV4-1 to TRBJ1-1, with D unclear. Germline values: CDR1 MGHRA, CDR2 YSYEKL. The CDR3 is made up of 16 amino acids. V was clipped by 0 bases and J by 4 bases, with 15 bases between them. The CDR3 region is CASSQDLLTRGTEAFF. CDR3 bases: TGCGCCAGCAGCCAAGATTTACTAACCCGCGGCACTGAAGCTTTCTTT.

The chain has TRBV7-2 and TRBJ2-1; TRBD2 agrees at 10 bases. Germline CDR1 and CDR2: SGHTA and FQGNSA. The CDR3 has 16 amino acids. The ends lost 5 bases at V and 7 bases at J; junction bases unmatched: 11. CDR3 residues: CASSAYSGRSGNEQFF. In DNA form, the CDR3 reads TGTGCCAGCAGCGCATATAGCGGGAGGTCGGGGAATGAGCAGTTCTTC. Based on the CDR3 plus reference TRBV7-2 and TRBJ2-1, the full variable domain is GAGVSQSPSNKVTEKGKDVELRCDPISGHTALYWYRQSLGQGLEFLIYFQGNSAPDKSGLPSDRFSAERTGGSVSTLTIQRTQQEDSAVYLCASSAYSGRSGNEQFFGPGTRLTVL.

The gene calls are TRBV19 and TRBJ2-1; 11 bases are a match to TRBD2. After removal of 5 bases from V and 8 bases from J, the junction contained 8 bases not matched to a gene. The CDR3 totals 15 residues. CDR1 LNHDA and CDR2 SQIVND come from the germline V gene (reference sequence). CDR3 nucleotide sequence: TGTGCCAGTAGTCTAACTAGCGGGAGTCGGCATGAGCAGTTCTTC. Translation: CASSLTSGSRHEQFF.

The J gene is TRBJ1-2, the V gene TRBV28; 9 bases are shared with TRBD1. The ends lost 5 bases at V and 2 bases at J; junction bases unmatched: 6. The CDR3 has 15 amino acids. CDR1 MDHEN and CDR2 SYDVKM come from the germline V gene. As DNA, the CDR3 is TGTGCCAGCAGTCCCGGGACAGGGTGGAACTATGGCTACACCTTC. The encoded protein is CASSPGTGWNYGYTF.

The chain joins TRBV7-9 to TRBJ2-1, with D possibly TRBD1 on 5 matching bases. CDR1 is SEHNR, CDR2 FQNEAQ, per germline (reference sequence). The CDR3 consists of 17 residues. Trimming removed 0 bases from V and 4 bases from J, with 16 bases in between. The CDR3, as DNA: TGTGCCAGCAGCTTAGCGCCCCAGGGATTGTCTTACAATGAGCAGTTCTTC. This encodes CASSLAPQGLSYNEQFF.

This chain links TRBV18 with TRBJ2-3, with a weak D call TRBD1 (7 bases). The CDR3 loop spans 13 amino acids. With 10 bases removed from V and 2 bases from J, the gap between germline ends came to 13 bases. CDR1 and CDR2 from the germline V gene are KGHSH and LQKENI. CDR3 nucleotides: TGTGCCACAGGGGGGACAGACACAGATACGCAGTATTTT. Its protein is CATGGTDTDTQYF.

V and J are TRBV9 and TRBJ2-3, with 8 nucleotides matching TRBD2. The CDR3 is made up of 16 amino acids. CDR1 is SGDLS and CDR2 is YYNGEE in the germline V gene. V lost 0 bases to trimming and J lost 2 bases; unmatched junction nucleotides: 5. CDR3: CASSVAGGANTDTQYF. In nucleotides, the CDR3 is TGTGCCAGCAGCGTAGCGGGGGGGGCTAACACAGATACGCAGTATTTT.

This chain links TRBV29-1 with TRBJ2-1; D is perhaps TRBD2 (5 bases). The CDR3 is 12 residues long. V lost 5 bases and J lost 6, with 11 bases in between. Looked up from germline, CDR1 is SQVTM and CDR2 is ANQGSEA. CDR3 sequence reads: CSVLVLANEQFF. CDR3 DNA: TGCAGCGTTTTAGTCCTAGCCAATGAGCAGTTCTTC.